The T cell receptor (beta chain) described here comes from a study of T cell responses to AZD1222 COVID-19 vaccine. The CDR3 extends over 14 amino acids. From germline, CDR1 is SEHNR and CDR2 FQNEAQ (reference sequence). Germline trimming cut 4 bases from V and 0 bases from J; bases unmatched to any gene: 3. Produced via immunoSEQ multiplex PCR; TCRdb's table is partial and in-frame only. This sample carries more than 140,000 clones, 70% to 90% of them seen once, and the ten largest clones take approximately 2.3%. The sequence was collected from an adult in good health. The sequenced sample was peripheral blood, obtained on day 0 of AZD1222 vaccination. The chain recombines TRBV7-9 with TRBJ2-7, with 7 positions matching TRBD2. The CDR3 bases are TGTGCCAGCAGCTCCGGGACTATCTCCTACGAGCAGTACTTC. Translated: CASSSGTISYEQYF.